Below, 32 T cell receptor beta chains from the same sample are listed, as sequenced in a study of T-cell reconstitution after alpha-beta-depleted transplantation in children. Preparation of the TCRbeta library involved a method that used unique molecular identifiers. TCRdb called the PCR reads again in MiXCR, with one record for every CDR3 protein. The sample contains some 840,000 distinct CDR3 sequences, roughly 15% of which appear only once. The sequences come from PBMCs, mostly from graft donor cells, collected 360 days after TCRalphabeta/CD19-depleted stem cell transplant. These receptors all come from a male patient under 18 who had a stem cell transplant for acute lymphoblastic leukemia, so the T cells may come from the graft donor.

The rearrangement links TRBV12-3 or TRBV12-4 to TRBJ2-3, with TRBD2 matching over 11 bases. The CDR3 contains 18 residues. V lost 1 base, J lost 4 bases, and 10 bases stayed unmatched. The CDR3 sequence is CASSLGSGRALYADTQYF. In nucleotides, the CDR3 is TGTGCCAGCAGTTTAGGTAGCGGGAGGGCCTTATACGCAGATACGCAGTATTTT.

This clonotype was seen more than once but under ten times. V gene TRBV5-1 combines with J gene TRBJ2-5; D might be TRBD1 (6 bases). The CDR3 extends over 13 amino acids. Germline loops: CDR1 SGHRS, CDR2 YFSETQ. Trimming removed 4 bases from V and 7 bases from J, with 14 bases in between. CDR3: CASSPNRDRTQYF. CDR3 sequence (DNA): TGCGCCAGCAGCCCAAACAGGGATCGGACCCAGTACTTC.

This clonotype came up many times. The chain links TRBV20-1 to TRBJ2-7, with TRBD2 identical over 13 bases. Germline loops: CDR1 DFQATT, CDR2 SNEGSKA (reference sequence). With 6 bases clipped from V and 2 bases from J, the junction kept 4 bases outside the gene matches. This CDR3 has 14 amino acids. The CDR3 is CSAPGLAGTYEQYF. The CDR3 nucleotides read TGCAGTGCCCCGGGACTAGCGGGGACCTACGAGCAGTACTTC.

This clonotype was counted only a few times. The genes are TRBV5-1 and TRBJ2-7; 10 bases match TRBD2. Trimming removed 4 bases from V and 0 bases from J; junction bases left unmatched: 7. The CDR3 contains 16 residues. Germline CDR1 is SGHRS and CDR2 is YFSETQ. CDR3 amino acids: CASSRWTSGTSYEQYF. The CDR3 nucleotides are TGCGCCAGCAGCCGCTGGACTAGCGGAACCTCCTACGAGCAGTACTTC.

This clonotype was picked up a small number of times. The CDR3 loop is CSARGAASTDTQYF. CDR3 bases: TGCAGTGCTAGAGGGGCGGCTAGCACAGATACGCAGTATTTT. V gene TRBV20-1 combines with J gene TRBJ2-3; D is unresolved. The V end lost 1 base, the J end lost 0 bases, and 8 bases lay between the germline ends. CDR3 size: 14 residues. The V gene's germline CDR1 is DFQATT and CDR2 SNEGSKA (reference sequence).

This chain connects TRBV6-1 to TRBJ2-3; 7 bases match TRBD2. The CDR3 loop spans 17 amino acids. Germline V gene lookup returns CDR1 MNHNS and CDR2 SASEGT. The V and J ends lost 5 bases and 0 bases, in that order; junction bases with no gene match: 11. The CDR3 region is CASSSRGAGTSTDTQYF. The DNA of the CDR3 is TGTGCCAGCAGTAGTAGGGGAGCGGGAACTAGCACAGATACGCAGTATTTT.

This clonotype was counted ten times or more. The chain recombines TRBV10-3 with TRBJ2-7, with a possible D match to TRBD1 (6 bases). Germline V lookup: CDR1 ENHRY, CDR2 SYGVKD. V shed 3 bases and J shed 3 bases, with 12 bases lying between them. The CDR3 sequence is 14 residues long. The CDR3 sequence is CAISDQGSSYEQYF. Written as DNA, the CDR3 is TGTGCCATCAGTGACCAGGGGTCAAGCTACGAGCAGTACTTC.

This clonotype was seen at least ten times. The rearrangement links TRBV24-1 to TRBJ2-1, with TRBD1 identical over 10 bases. Germline V gene lookup returns CDR1 KGHDR and CDR2 SFDVKD. CDR3 length: 16 residues. Trimming took 3 bases from V and 2 from J; bases not matched to a gene: 3. CDR3 loop: CATSDRGTGAYNEQFF. In DNA form, the CDR3 reads TGTGCCACCAGTGATCGAGGGACAGGGGCCTACAATGAGCAGTTCTTC.

This clonotype was seen only a few times. This rearrangement joins TRBV12-3 or TRBV12-4 to TRBJ2-1; perhaps TRBD1 as D (7 bases). V gave up 7 bases and J gave up 10 bases, with 20 bases separating them. The CDR3 has 14 amino acids. The chain's CDR3 is CASTPTPGGWEQFF. The CDR3 coding sequence is TGTGCCAGCACCCCTACTCCAGGGGGGTGGGAGCAGTTCTTC.

This clonotype has only a few counts. The V call is TRBV7-7, the J call TRBJ2-5; D possibly corresponds to TRBD2 (6 bases). The CDR3 totals 17 residues. Trimming took off 6 bases at V and 1 base at J, with 21 bases between the two ends. Germline CDR1 reads SSHAT; CDR2 reads FNYEAQ (reference sequence). The CDR3 reads CASSPAGTQRVQETQYF. The CDR3 bases are TGTGCCAGCAGTCCGGCCGGGACTCAAAGGGTCCAAGAGACCCAGTACTTC.

At least ten counts were recorded for this clonotype. The V gene is TRBV4-1, the J gene TRBJ2-5, with TRBD2 identical over 8 bases. Trimming at V came to 4 bases and at J to 2 bases, leaving 9 bases not matched to a gene. CDR1 is MGHRA, CDR2 YSYEKL, per germline. CDR3 size: 16 residues. The CDR3 nucleotides are TGCGCCAGCAGCCTCGGACCCCGGGGGGGTCAAGAGACCCAGTACTTC. The encoded protein is CASSLGPRGGQETQYF.

J is TRBJ2-7 and V is TRBV19; TRBD2 is a possible D gene (6 bases). Trimming took 7 bases from V and 4 from J, leaving 14 bases between them. Germline values: CDR1 LNHDA, CDR2 SQIVND (reference sequence). This CDR3 contains 13 residues. CDR3 sequence (DNA): TGTGCCAGTACCCCGGGCGGGGAATACGAGCAGTACTTC. Its translation is CASTPGGEYEQYF.

This clonotype was detected only a few times. This rearrangement joins TRBV24-1 to TRBJ2-7; a possible D gene is TRBD2 (6 bases). CDR1 is KGHDR and CDR2 is SFDVKD in the germline V gene. The CDR3 contains 14 residues. Trimming cost V 9 bases and J 1 base, with 15 bases left between them. CDR3 DNA: TGTGCCACCGTCGATAGCGGTTTTTCCTACGAGCAGTACTTC. Residues: CATVDSGFSYEQYF.

The chain recombines TRBV2 with TRBJ2-5, with 10 nucleotides matching TRBD2. V lost 4 bases to trimming and J lost 1 base; unmatched junction nucleotides: 21. Looked up from germline, CDR1 is SNHLY and CDR2 is FYNNEI. The CDR3 runs to 21 residues. The chain's CDR3 is CASSGAGGLAEVKWGQETQYF. Here the CDR3 DNA reads TGTGCCAGCAGTGGAGCCGGAGGACTAGCGGAAGTAAAATGGGGCCAAGAGACCCAGTACTTC.

This clonotype occurred a few times. The chain has TRBV7-3 and TRBJ2-7; D is perhaps TRBD2 (6 bases). This CDR3 region has 15 residues. Trimming pared 0 bases from V and 6 bases from J, leaving 15 bases between. Germline V lookup: CDR1 SGHTA, CDR2 FQGTGA. The CDR3: CASSLTSGGGFEQYF. CDR3 sequence (DNA): TGTGCCAGCAGCTTAACTAGCGGAGGAGGATTCGAGCAGTACTTC.

The CDR3 protein is CASSPGGDGNIQYF. The CDR3 nucleotides read TGCGCCAGCAGCCCGGGGGGGGATGGAAACATTCAGTACTTC. The chain is built from TRBV5-1 and TRBJ2-4; 8 nucleotides align to TRBD2. CDR3 length equals 14 residues. V gave up 4 bases and J gave up 6 bases; unmatched junction bases: 6. Germline V gives CDR1 SGHRS, CDR2 YFSETQ.

The chain recombines TRBV4-2 with TRBJ1-4; D is possibly TRBD1 (6 bases). The CDR3 is made up of 15 amino acids. V lost 0 bases and J 6 bases, leaving 11 bases between the germline ends. Germline assignment: CDR1 LGHNA and CDR2 YNFKEQ. Here the CDR3 reads CASSQDIRGYEKLFF. The CDR3 nucleotides are TGTGCCAGCAGCCAAGATATCAGGGGATATGAAAAACTGTTTTTT.

V usage is TRBV18 and J usage is TRBJ2-5; D may be TRBD2 (6 bases). Trimming shortened V by 1 base and J by 3 bases, and 15 bases separated the two germline ends. The CDR3 contains 16 residues. The V gene's germline CDR1 is KGHSH and CDR2 LQKENI. CDR3 in DNA: TGTGCCAGCTCACCACTCCCACCACTAGCAGAAGAGACCCAGTACTTC. This encodes CASSPLPPLAEETQYF.

This clonotype was counted between two and nine times. This chain joins TRBV20-1 and TRBJ2-7, with D maybe TRBD1 (6 bases). CDR1 is DFQATT and CDR2 is SNEGSKA in the germline V gene (reference sequence). The CDR3 has 16 residues. V was trimmed by 0 bases and J by 7 bases, leaving 22 bases between them. CDR3: CSARDLERGSLREQYF. CDR3 DNA sequence: TGCAGTGCTAGAGATCTGGAAAGGGGGAGTCTCCGGGAGCAGTACTTC.

This clonotype was detected only a few times. The chain couples TRBV12-3 or TRBV12-4 to TRBJ1-1; 9 bases match TRBD1. After removal of 4 bases from V and 1 base from J, the junction contained 7 bases not matched to a gene. This CDR3 contains 16 residues. The CDR3, as DNA: TGTGCCAGCAGTTACAGGGGGCAAGGTAGGAACACTGAAGCTTTCTTT. This gives the protein CASSYRGQGRNTEAFF.

This clonotype was recorded a few times. The rearrangement joins TRBV5-1 to TRBJ2-1, with D maybe TRBD2 (6 bases). Germline CDR1 is SGHRS and CDR2 is YFSETQ. Deletions cut 7 bases from V and 4 bases from J, with 18 bases between. The CDR3 is 15 residues long. The CDR3 nucleotides read TGCGCCAGCGGGGGGACTGCCGGAAGATACAATGAGCAGTTCTTC. Residues: CASGGTAGRYNEQFF. The variable domain in full, completed from reference TRBV5-1 and TRBJ2-1, reads KAGVTQTPRYLIKTRGQQVTLSCSPISGHRSVSWYQQTPGQGLQFLFEYFSETQRNKGNFPGRFSGRQFSNSRSEMNVSTLELGDSALYLCASGGTAGRYNEQFFGPGTRLTVL.

This clonotype was seen a handful of times. The J gene is TRBJ2-7, the V gene TRBV20-1, with 10 bases that match TRBD2. Trimming took 5 bases from V and 3 from J; bases not matched to a gene: 7. The CDR3 covers 14 residues. The germline V gene encodes CDR1 DFQATT and CDR2 SNEGSKA (reference sequence). The CDR3 spells CSASSGRAVYEQYF. The DNA of the CDR3 is TGCAGTGCTTCGAGCGGGAGGGCCGTCTACGAGCAGTACTTC.

This clonotype was observed a handful of times. The chain uses TRBV7-3 and TRBJ1-6, with D unclear. Germline CDR1 and CDR2: SGHTA and FQGTGA. CDR3 length: 14 amino acids. The V end was cut by 2 bases, the J end by 7 bases, with 9 bases between. The CDR3 spells CASSLSGLNSPLHF. CDR3 in DNA: TGTGCCAGCAGCTTATCAGGATTAAATTCACCCCTCCACTTT.

V is TRBV12-3 or TRBV12-4 and J is TRBJ2-3; 7 nucleotides align to TRBD1. The V and J ends lost 5 bases and 1 base, in that order; junction bases with no gene match: 6. This CDR3 spans 15 amino acids. The CDR3 spells CASSPQGVGTDTQYF. The CDR3 nucleotides read TGTGCCAGCAGTCCCCAGGGGGTTGGCACAGATACGCAGTATTTT.

A few counts support this clonotype. V and J are TRBV5-1 and TRBJ2-2; TRBD2 matches 9 bases. J was trimmed by 7 bases and V by 6 bases; bases with no gene match: 7. The CDR3 runs to 14 residues. Germline CDR1 is SGHRS and CDR2 is YFSETQ. The CDR3 DNA follows: TGCGCCAGCACTATGGGACTAGCTGACGGGGAGCTGTTTTTT. Residues: CASTMGLADGELFF.

This clonotype was seen a few times. This chain connects TRBV25-1 to TRBJ2-1; no clear D gene. Germline assignment: CDR1 MGHDK and CDR2 SYGVNS. The CDR3 is 15 amino acids. V shed 4 bases and J shed 0 bases, with 10 bases lying between them. CDR3 DNA: TGTGCCAGCAGTGGTCACCTCGACTCCTACAATGAGCAGTTCTTC. It codes for CASSGHLDSYNEQFF.

The V call is TRBV27, the J call TRBJ2-5; the match to TRBD1 covers 9 bases. The CDR3 is 16 amino acids. The J segment lost 6 bases and the V segment lost 3 bases, leaving 11 bases of the junction unmatched. Per the germline V gene, CDR1 is MNHEY and CDR2 is SMNVEV (reference sequence). CDR3 DNA sequence: TGTGCCAGCAGTTTTAATCCCCCGGGACAGGGAAAGACCCAGTACTTC. It translates to CASSFNPPGQGKTQYF.

This clonotype was observed at least ten times. This rearrangement joins TRBV2 to TRBJ2-7; 7 positions agree with TRBD2. V trimming: 6 bases; J trimming: 5 bases; junction bases outside the gene matches: 7. Germline assignment: CDR1 SNHLY and CDR2 FYNNEI. The CDR3 contains 13 residues. The CDR3 DNA is TGTGCCAGCAGGAGACTAGCCTTAAACGAGCAGTACTTC. This gives the protein CASRRLALNEQYF.

This clonotype was counted only a few times. V and J are TRBV7-2 and TRBJ2-7; D is ambiguous. This CDR3 is built from 15 residues. V dropped 2 bases and J dropped 2 bases, with 13 bases sitting between them. Germline V lookup: CDR1 SGHTA, CDR2 FQGNSA. CDR3 sequence reads: CASSLMQKVTYEQYF. CDR3 nucleotide sequence: TGTGCCAGCAGCTTAATGCAGAAGGTTACCTACGAGCAGTACTTC.

This clonotype was detected many times. The chain links TRBV11-2 to TRBJ2-1; D is perhaps TRBD2 (5 bases). The CDR3 is 16 amino acids. Deletions cut 5 bases from V and 5 bases from J, with 19 bases between. The germline V gene has CDR1 SGHAT and CDR2 FQNNGV. In nucleotides, the CDR3 is TGTGCCAGCAGCCCATTTCCTCGGGGTGGGGACAATGAGCAGTTCTTC. Translating gives CASSPFPRGGDNEQFF. Combining the CDR3 with reference TRBV11-2 and TRBJ2-1 gives the whole variable domain EAGVAQSPRYKIIEKRQSVAFWCNPISGHATLYWYQQILGQGPKLLIQFQNNGVVDDSQLPKDRFSAERLKGVDSTLKIQPAKLEDSAVYLCASSPFPRGGDNEQFFGPGTRLTVL.

This clonotype was counted at least ten times. The V gene is TRBV7-3, the J gene TRBJ2-1, with D maybe TRBD2 (5 bases). The length of the CDR3 is 13 residues. The germline V and J ends were trimmed by 0 bases and 9 bases, with 9 bases remaining between them. Germline CDR1 and CDR2: SGHTA and FQGTGA. The CDR3 DNA is TGTGCCAGCAGCTTAACGGGAGTGGGTGAGCAGTTCTTC. Translating gives CASSLTGVGEQFF.

This clonotype came up a few times. CDR3 loop: CASSEGQRELHNEQFF. The CDR3 DNA follows: TGCGCCAGCAGCGAAGGTCAGCGGGAGCTCCACAATGAGCAGTTCTTC. The chain couples TRBV4-1 to TRBJ2-1; 8 bases map to TRBD2. With V trimmed by 5 bases and J by 5 bases, 11 bases remained unmatched. The CDR3 is made up of 16 amino acids. Per germline, CDR1 MGHRA and CDR2 YSYEKL.